Listed below are T cell receptor beta chains from one sample, sequenced in a study of cytotoxic CD8 clonotypes in ibrutinib-treated CLL. Measured with immunoSEQ multiplex PCR; TCRdb has only the in-frame clones, and not every one. The sample consists of some 130,000 clones, 80% to 90% of them appearing once. The specimen comprised PBMCs, sampled after 24 months of ibrutinib treatment. The receptors derive from a human donor with chronic lymphocytic leukemia. CDR3s include the opening cysteine and the closing phenylalanine or tryptophan. The order of the fields is J gene, D gene, V gene, clone size, CDR3 protein, CDR3 DNA. The D gene is left open where the match is weak. Expanded clones are given a class, and other clones once, few, many or no size at all.

J gene: TRBJ1-4
D gene: TRBD1
V gene: TRBV7-9
clone size: NA
CDR3 protein: CASSNQGAPGEKLFF
CDR3 DNA: TGTGCCAGCAGCAACCAGGGGGCGCCGGGTGAAAAACTGTTTTTT

J gene: TRBJ2-2
D gene: NA
V gene: TRBV7-7
clone size: NA
CDR3 protein: CASSFYGTGELFF
CDR3 DNA: TGTGCCAGCAGCTTCTACGGCACCGGGGAGCTGTTTTTT

J gene: TRBJ2-3
D gene: TRBD2
V gene: TRBV7-6
clone size: once
CDR3 protein: CASSRAGASTDTQYF
CDR3 DNA: TGTGCCAGCAGCCGAGCGGGGGCTAGCACAGATACGCAGTATTTT

J gene: TRBJ1-5
D gene: NA
V gene: TRBV28
clone size: NA
CDR3 protein: CASSSGDTNQPQHF
CDR3 DNA: TGTGCCAGCAGTTCCGGGGACACTAATCAGCCCCAGCATTTT

J gene: TRBJ1-6
D gene: NA
V gene: TRBV7-9
clone size: NA
CDR3 protein: CASSLNEPNSPLHF
CDR3 DNA: TGTGCCAGCAGCTTAAACGAACCTAATTCACCCCTCCACTTT

J gene: TRBJ1-5
D gene: TRBD1
V gene: TRBV6-1
clone size: NA
CDR3 protein: CASSEGQGNQPQHF
CDR3 DNA: TGTGCCAGCAGTGAGGGACAGGGCAATCAGCCCCAGCATTTT

J gene: TRBJ1-5
D gene: NA
V gene: TRBV19
clone size: NA
CDR3 protein: CASSKKGRINQPQHF
CDR3 DNA: TGTGCCAGTAGCAAAAAGGGACGGATTAATCAGCCCCAGCATTTT

J gene: TRBJ2-1
D gene: TRBD2
V gene: TRBV15
clone size: NA
CDR3 protein: CATSISGGYYNEQFF
CDR3 DNA: TGTGCCACCAGCATTAGCGGGGGGTATTACAATGAGCAGTTCTTC

J gene: TRBJ2-1
D gene: NA
V gene: TRBV4-1
clone size: NA
CDR3 protein: CASSHPTSRNEQFF
CDR3 DNA: TGCGCCAGCAGCCATCCCACTAGCCGGAATGAGCAGTTCTTC

J gene: TRBJ1-6
D gene: NA
V gene: TRBV7-2
clone size: NA
CDR3 protein: CASTQGGYNSPLHF
CDR3 DNA: TGTGCCAGCACACAGGGAGGGTATAATTCACCCCTCCACTTT

J gene: TRBJ2-5
D gene: TRBD2
V gene: TRBV7-9
clone size: NA
CDR3 protein: CASSGGLAPKQETQYF
CDR3 DNA: TGTGCCAGCAGCGGCGGACTAGCACCTAAGCAAGAGACCCAGTACTTC

J gene: TRBJ2-7
D gene: TRBD2
V gene: TRBV7-8
clone size: NA
CDR3 protein: CASSSGTNAYEQYF
CDR3 DNA: TGTGCCAGCAGTTCCGGGACTAACGCCTACGAGCAGTACTTC

J gene: TRBJ2-7
D gene: NA
V gene: TRBV6-5
clone size: NA
CDR3 protein: CASSQWGSLYEQYF
CDR3 DNA: TGTGCCAGCAGTCAGTGGGGGAGTCTCTACGAGCAGTACTTC

J gene: TRBJ1-2
D gene: TRBD1
V gene: TRBV28
clone size: NA
CDR3 protein: CASVSGGANYGYTF
CDR3 DNA: TGTGCCAGTGTATCAGGGGGAGCTAACTATGGCTACACCTTC

J gene: TRBJ2-7
D gene: TRBD1
V gene: TRBV5-5
clone size: NA
CDR3 protein: CASSSGTGSYEQYF
CDR3 DNA: TGTGCCAGCAGCTCGGGGACAGGCTCCTACGAGCAGTACTTC

J gene: TRBJ1-3
D gene: TRBD1
V gene: TRBV28
clone size: NA
CDR3 protein: CASSKTGGTGNTIYF
CDR3 DNA: TGTGCCAGCAGCAAGACAGGGGGCACTGGAAACACCATATATTTT

J gene: TRBJ2-7
D gene: TRBD2
V gene: TRBV7-2
clone size: NA
CDR3 protein: CASSLRSGVFSYEQYF
CDR3 DNA: TGTGCCAGCAGCCTTCGCAGCGGGGTCTTCTCCTACGAGCAGTACTTC

J gene: TRBJ2-7
D gene: NA
V gene: TRBV7-7
clone size: NA
CDR3 protein: CASSLLDGPYEQYF
CDR3 DNA: TGTGCCAGCAGCTTATTGGACGGCCCCTACGAGCAGTACTTC

J gene: TRBJ2-2
D gene: NA
V gene: TRBV28
clone size: NA
CDR3 protein: CASSSFGTPNTGELFF
CDR3 DNA: TGTGCCAGCAGTTCCTTTGGGACACCCAACACCGGGGAGCTGTTTTTT

J gene: TRBJ2-3
D gene: TRBD2
V gene: TRBV9
clone size: NA
CDR3 protein: CASSVDTSGSGTGTQYF
CDR3 DNA: TGTGCCAGCAGCGTTGACACTAGCGGGAGTGGTACGGGTACGCAGTATTTT

J gene: TRBJ1-5
D gene: NA
V gene: TRBV27
clone size: NA
CDR3 protein: CASSRTRDSNQPQHF
CDR3 DNA: TGTGCCAGCAGTCGAACCAGAGATAGCAATCAGCCCCAGCATTTT

J gene: TRBJ1-4
D gene: TRBD1
V gene: TRBV2
clone size: NA
CDR3 protein: CASRLQGALREKLFF
CDR3 DNA: TGTGCCAGCAGATTACAGGGGGCGCTTCGTGAAAAACTGTTTTTT

J gene: TRBJ2-7
D gene: NA
V gene: TRBV23-1
clone size: once
CDR3 protein: CASSQSSDRSSPGYYEQYF
CDR3 DNA: TGCGCCAGCAGTCAATCGAGTGACAGGAGTTCCCCCGGCTACTACGAGCAGTACTTC

J gene: TRBJ2-3
D gene: NA
V gene: TRBV29-1
clone size: NA
CDR3 protein: CSVADHRIAGTDTQYF
CDR3 DNA: TGCAGCGTTGCCGACCATAGGATTGCGGGGACAGATACGCAGTATTTT

J gene: TRBJ2-5
D gene: TRBD2
V gene: TRBV7-3
clone size: NA
CDR3 protein: CASSYEPGLASSGTQYF
CDR3 DNA: TGTGCCAGCAGCTATGAACCCGGACTAGCATCGAGTGGGACCCAGTACTTC

J gene: TRBJ1-5
D gene: TRBD1
V gene: TRBV19
clone size: NA
CDR3 protein: CASSILKQGAQPQHF
CDR3 DNA: TGTGCCAGTAGTATATTGAAACAGGGGGCCCAGCCCCAGCATTTT

J gene: TRBJ2-3
D gene: NA
V gene: TRBV30
clone size: NA
CDR3 protein: CAWSVFGGGTDTQYF
CDR3 DNA: TGTGCCTGGAGTGTATTCGGGGGTGGCACAGATACGCAGTATTTT

J gene: TRBJ2-4
D gene: NA
V gene: TRBV11-2
clone size: NA
CDR3 protein: CASSLDLVGAAIQYF
CDR3 DNA: TGTGCCAGCAGCTTAGATCTCGTAGGGGCGGCGATTCAGTACTTC

J gene: TRBJ2-7
D gene: NA
V gene: TRBV4-3
clone size: many
CDR3 protein: CASSQDPHYEQYF
CDR3 DNA: TGCGCCAGCAGCCAAGATCCCCATTACGAGCAGTACTTC

J gene: TRBJ1-1
D gene: NA
V gene: TRBV7-9
clone size: few
CDR3 protein: CASSLQAGNTEAFF
CDR3 DNA: TGTGCCAGCAGCTTACAGGCGGGGAACACTGAAGCTTTCTTT

J gene: TRBJ2-5
D gene: NA
V gene: TRBV18
clone size: NA
CDR3 protein: CASSPPNREETQYF
CDR3 DNA: TGTGCCAGCTCACCACCAAACAGGGAAGAGACCCAGTACTTC

J gene: TRBJ2-7
D gene: TRBD1
V gene: TRBV5-1
clone size: once
CDR3 protein: CASSLGGTGVYEQYF
CDR3 DNA: TGCGCCAGCAGCTTGGGCGGGACAGGGGTCTACGAGCAGTACTTC

J gene: TRBJ1-5
D gene: NA
V gene: TRBV4-1
clone size: NA
CDR3 protein: CASSRGLGNQPQHF
CDR3 DNA: TGCGCCAGCAGCCGGGGGTTAGGCAATCAGCCCCAGCATTTT

J gene: TRBJ1-2
D gene: NA
V gene: TRBV2
clone size: NA
CDR3 protein: CASSTDNRDTNYGYTF
CDR3 DNA: TGTGCCAGCAGCACCGATAACAGGGACACTAACTATGGCTACACCTTC

J gene: TRBJ2-2
D gene: TRBD2
V gene: TRBV10-3
clone size: NA
CDR3 protein: CAIRRTSGYTGELFF
CDR3 DNA: TGTGCCATCAGAAGGACTAGCGGGTACACCGGGGAGCTGTTTTTT

J gene: TRBJ1-4
D gene: TRBD1
V gene: TRBV30
clone size: NA
CDR3 protein: CAWSVGTGGNEKLFF
CDR3 DNA: TGTGCCTGGAGTGTAGGGACAGGTGGAAATGAAAAACTGTTTTTT

J gene: TRBJ1-2
D gene: NA
V gene: TRBV6-6
clone size: NA
CDR3 protein: CASSDDRSHGYTF
CDR3 DNA: TGTGCCAGCAGCGACGACAGGTCCCATGGCTACACCTTC

J gene: TRBJ1-5
D gene: NA
V gene: TRBV28
clone size: NA
CDR3 protein: CASSSNPLGGGGRQPQHF
CDR3 DNA: TGTGCCAGCAGTTCTAACCCCCTTGGCGGAGGGGGTAGGCAGCCCCAGCATTTT

J gene: TRBJ1-5
D gene: TRBD1
V gene: TRBV6-1
clone size: NA
CDR3 protein: CASSERKQGAPHF
CDR3 DNA: TGTGCCAGCAGTGAAAGGAAACAGGGGGCGCCTCATTTT

J gene: TRBJ1-4
D gene: NA
V gene: TRBV30
clone size: NA
CDR3 protein: CAWSGQGFNEKLFF
CDR3 DNA: TGTGCCTGGAGTGGGCAGGGTTTTAATGAAAAACTGTTTTTT

J gene: TRBJ2-7
D gene: NA
V gene: TRBV29-1
clone size: NA
CDR3 protein: CSVYGTQRPTYEQYF
CDR3 DNA: TGCAGCGTCTATGGGACCCAGCGCCCCACCTACGAGCAGTACTTC

J gene: TRBJ2-2
D gene: TRBD2
V gene: TRBV7-2
clone size: once
CDR3 protein: CASSSTSGGTGELFF
CDR3 DNA: TGTGCCAGCAGCTCGACTAGCGGGGGAACCGGGGAGCTGTTTTTT

J gene: TRBJ2-1
D gene: NA
V gene: TRBV28
clone size: NA
CDR3 protein: CASTLGRGLSYEQFF
CDR3 DNA: TGTGCCAGCACCCTAGGGAGGGGGCTTTCTTATGAGCAGTTCTTC

J gene: TRBJ1-1
D gene: NA
V gene: TRBV30
clone size: NA
CDR3 protein: CAWKNGYGYLNAEAFF
CDR3 DNA: TGTGCCTGGAAGAATGGTTATGGGTATTTGAACGCTGAAGCTTTCTTT

J gene: TRBJ1-5
D gene: TRBD1
V gene: TRBV19
clone size: NA
CDR3 protein: CASSTLTGGVSQPQHF
CDR3 DNA: TGTGCCAGTAGTACCTTGACAGGGGGCGTATCTCAGCCCCAGCATTTT

J gene: TRBJ2-7
D gene: NA
V gene: TRBV28
clone size: NA
CDR3 protein: CASSPPGTPYEQYF
CDR3 DNA: TGTGCCAGCAGTCCACCCGGGACCCCATACGAGCAGTACTTC

J gene: TRBJ2-7
D gene: NA
V gene: TRBV7-8
clone size: NA
CDR3 protein: CASSLGWQSYEQYF
CDR3 DNA: TGTGCCAGCAGCTTAGGATGGCAGAGCTACGAGCAGTACTTC

J gene: TRBJ1-3
D gene: NA
V gene: TRBV18
clone size: NA
CDR3 protein: CASSPGTAGNTIYF
CDR3 DNA: TGTGCCAGCTCCCCCGGGACGGCGGGAAACACCATATATTTT

J gene: TRBJ2-2
D gene: NA
V gene: TRBV19
clone size: NA
CDR3 protein: CASSILGVGELFF
CDR3 DNA: TGTGCCAGTAGTATACTAGGCGTCGGGGAGCTGTTTTTT

J gene: TRBJ1-5
D gene: NA
V gene: TRBV21-1
clone size: NA
CDR3 protein: CASSKKGRFNQPQHF
CDR3 DNA: TGTGCCAGCAGCAAAAAGGGACGGTTCAATCAGCCCCAGCATTTT

J gene: TRBJ1-4
D gene: TRBD1
V gene: TRBV5-4
clone size: NA
CDR3 protein: CASSFRDSNEKLFF
CDR3 DNA: TGTGCCAGCAGCTTCCGGGACAGCAATGAAAAACTGTTTTTT

J gene: TRBJ1-1
D gene: NA
V gene: TRBV28
clone size: NA
CDR3 protein: CASRTGLRNTEAFF
CDR3 DNA: TGTGCCAGCAGAACGGGACTCCGAAACACTGAAGCTTTCTTT

J gene: TRBJ2-3
D gene: NA
V gene: TRBV10-3
clone size: NA
CDR3 protein: CAISESKGPSTDTQYF
CDR3 DNA: TGTGCCATCAGTGAGTCGAAGGGACCTAGCACAGATACGCAGTATTTT

J gene: TRBJ2-7
D gene: TRBD1
V gene: TRBV6-1
clone size: NA
CDR3 protein: CASSERDSDYYEQYF
CDR3 DNA: TGTGCCAGCAGTGAGAGGGACAGCGATTACTACGAGCAGTACTTC

J gene: TRBJ1-4
D gene: NA
V gene: TRBV7-8
clone size: NA
CDR3 protein: CASSLAYERKDNEKLFF
CDR3 DNA: TGTGCCAGCAGCTTAGCCTACGAGCGTAAGGATAATGAAAAACTGTTTTTT

J gene: TRBJ1-6
D gene: NA
V gene: TRBV2
clone size: NA
CDR3 protein: CASNGALHLHF
CDR3 DNA: TGTGCCAGCAACGGGGCCCTCCATCTCCACTTT

J gene: TRBJ2-3
D gene: NA
V gene: TRBV21-1
clone size: NA
CDR3 protein: CASIQTGTGARTDTQYF
CDR3 DNA: TGTGCCAGCATCCAAACTGGGACAGGGGCCCGCACAGATACGCAGTATTTT

J gene: TRBJ1-5
D gene: NA
V gene: TRBV6-1
clone size: NA
CDR3 protein: CASSNQGYSNQPQHF
CDR3 DNA: TGTGCCAGCAGTAACCAGGGATATAGCAATCAGCCCCAGCATTTT

J gene: TRBJ2-6
D gene: NA
V gene: TRBV4-1
clone size: NA
CDR3 protein: CASSPPGASSGANVLTF
CDR3 DNA: TGCGCCAGCAGCCCCCCGGGAGCCAGCTCTGGGGCCAACGTCCTGACTTTC

J gene: TRBJ1-4
D gene: NA
V gene: TRBV7-8
clone size: few
CDR3 protein: CASSLGDPRANEKLFF
CDR3 DNA: TGTGCCAGCAGCTTAGGGGACCCCCGGGCTAATGAAAAACTGTTTTTT